This record covers a single T cell receptor (beta chain). Its antigen is undetermined. This was a survey-level run. The method was immunoSEQ multiplex PCR; TCRdb's version includes in-frame clones alone and lacks a portion of them. The sample lists about 25,000 clones; around 93% were seen once. Specified time point: approximately 12 months of natalizumab therapy. Controls were natalizumab-treated multiple sclerosis patients who did not develop PML, sampled longitudinally. This sample was taken from a study of multiple sclerosis patients with progressive multifocal leukoencephalopathy. Regarding the study as a whole: Whether JC virus or general immunocompromise explains the findings remained unclear.

This CDR3 is 15 amino acids long. With 1 base removed from V and 5 bases from J, the gap between germline ends came to 18 bases. From germline, CDR1 is GTSNPN and CDR2 SVGIG (reference sequence). The chain is built from TRBV30 and TRBJ2-7; D may be TRBD2 (6 bases). Specimen: PBMCs, collected from a patient treated with natalizumab. This TCR was sampled from a young man with multiple sclerosis. CDR3 DNA sequence: TGTGCCTGGAGTGGGGCCGGGTTGTCGGGGGACGAGCAGTACTTC. Protein: CAWSGAGLSGDEQYF.